The rows below give T cell receptor beta chains drawn from one sample of a study of control samples from healthy donors and cancer patients. Clones were sequenced by immunoSEQ multiplex PCR, and TCRdb holds only the in-frame ones, with some missing. Here the sample spans roughly 90,000 clones, more than 80% being singletons. The sample comprised blood. The receptors were gathered from a woman aged 25-40 years in good health. Both conserved end residues are part of each CDR3. The order of the fields is CDR3 DNA, CDR3 protein, V gene, clone size, D gene, J gene. D genes are given only for firm matches. Expanded clones get a size class; other rows say once, few or many, or leave the size out.

TGCGCCAGCAGCTTTACAAAACTAGCGGGCACAGATACGCAGTATTTT | CASSFTKLAGTDTQYF | TRBV5-1 | NA | TRBD2 | TRBJ2-3
TGTGCCAGCAGTGATAGAGGGACAGTTATCAATCAGCCCCAGCATTTT | CASSDRGTVINQPQHF | TRBV6-1 | NA | TRBD1 | TRBJ1-5
TGTGCCAGCAGCCCAACTGTGTACGGCTACACCTTC | CASSPTVYGYTF | TRBV28 | once | NA | TRBJ1-2
TGTGCCAGCACCGGGGGCGGGGAGGGAGAGACCCAGTACTTC | CASTGGGEGETQYF | TRBV2 | once | NA | TRBJ2-5
TGTGCCAGCAGCGCCCGGGACGGATTCACCGGGGAGCTGTTTTTT | CASSARDGFTGELFF | TRBV11-3 | NA | NA | TRBJ2-2
TGTGCCAGCAGCTTAGGAAGGACTAGCGGGAGGTCGGGTTACGAGCAGTACTTC | CASSLGRTSGRSGYEQYF | TRBV11-2 | NA | TRBD2 | TRBJ2-7
TGTGCCAGCAGCAACCTTGGACAGTTCTTCAATCAGCCCCAGCATTTT | CASSNLGQFFNQPQHF | TRBV21-1 | NA | NA | TRBJ1-5
TGTGCCAGCAGCCAGGACAATTCACCCCTCCACTTT | CASSQDNSPLHF | TRBV9 | NA | NA | TRBJ1-6
TGTGCCACCAGTGATTTAAGATCACAGGACCCTTACGCTTTGGGGGAGCTGTTTTTT | CATSDLRSQDPYALGELFF | TRBV24-1 | NA | NA | TRBJ2-2
TGTGCCAGCAGCGTAGGCCGCGTTTATGGCTACACCTTC | CASSVGRVYGYTF | TRBV28 | NA | NA | TRBJ1-2
TGCGCCAGCAGCATTGACAGACCCCTGAACACTGAAGCTTTCTTT | CASSIDRPLNTEAFF | TRBV5-1 | NA | NA | TRBJ1-1
TGTGCCAGCAGTTACTCCCATCGGGAAAAACTGTTTTTT | CASSYSHREKLFF | TRBV6-5 | NA | NA | TRBJ1-4
TGTGCCAGCAGCTTTGCCGGGGACTGGAACACCATATATTTT | CASSFAGDWNTIYF | TRBV5-4 | NA | NA | TRBJ1-3
TGTGCCAACGAACAGGGGGCTGGCTACACCTTC | CANEQGAGYTF | TRBV2 | NA | TRBD1 | TRBJ1-2
TGTGCCAGCAGCCTTCAGGTTCGCTCCTACAATGAGCAGTTCTTC | CASSLQVRSYNEQFF | TRBV11-2 | once | NA | TRBJ2-1
TGTGCCAGCAGCCCCCCCGACAGGTCACATTCACCCCTCCACTTT | CASSPPDRSHSPLHF | TRBV6-6 | NA | NA | TRBJ1-6
TGTGCCAGCAGTTTACGAGGGTTTCCCGAGCAGTACTTC | CASSLRGFPEQYF | TRBV27 | NA | NA | TRBJ2-7
TGTGCCAGCAGCACAACAGGGGGTGGATACGAGCAGTACTTC | CASSTTGGGYEQYF | TRBV7-9 | NA | TRBD1 | TRBJ2-7
TGTGCCAGTCCCGAAGAAACTAGCGGGGGGCCATCCACAGATACGCAGTATTTT | CASPEETSGGPSTDTQYF | TRBV19 | NA | TRBD2 | TRBJ2-3
TGCGCCAGCAGCTCAGACACAGATACGCAGTATTTT | CASSSDTDTQYF | TRBV5-1 | NA | NA | TRBJ2-3
TGTGCCAGCAGTTACTCGGAGCAGGGAATGAACACTGAAGCTTTCTTT | CASSYSEQGMNTEAFF | TRBV6-5 | NA | NA | TRBJ1-1
TGTGCCAGCAGCTCAGGACTAGCGGGGGCCACCGGGGAGCTGTTTTTT | CASSSGLAGATGELFF | TRBV5-6 | NA | TRBD2 | TRBJ2-2
TGCGCCAGCAGCTTGCGGAGGGGTGCAAGCTCCTACAATGAGCAGTTCTTC | CASSLRRGASSYNEQFF | TRBV5-1 | NA | NA | TRBJ2-1
TGTGCCAGCCTCCTGGGGCTGAACACTGAAGCTTTCTTT | CASLLGLNTEAFF | TRBV18 | NA | NA | TRBJ1-1
TGTGCCAGCAGCTTGGGCGGGCTAGTGGCCTACGAGCAGTACTTC | CASSLGGLVAYEQYF | TRBV7-6 | once | NA | TRBJ2-7
TGCAGCGTTCTCGATGGGAGATATGGCTACACCTTC | CSVLDGRYGYTF | TRBV29-1 | once | NA | TRBJ1-2
TGTGCCAGCAGCCCTCCAGGGGTTGACGTTTATGGCTACACCTTC | CASSPPGVDVYGYTF | TRBV7-9 | NA | NA | TRBJ1-2
TGTGCCAGCAGCCAAGTTTCCAACTACAATGAGCAGTTCTTC | CASSQVSNYNEQFF | TRBV14 | NA | NA | TRBJ2-1
TGTGCCAGTAGTATAGCGGTCACTACCCCTGGTGAGCAGTTCTTC | CASSIAVTTPGEQFF | TRBV19 | NA | NA | TRBJ2-1
TGCGCCAGCCGCGCCTCGTGGGGGGATGAAGCTTTCTTT | CASRASWGDEAFF | TRBV10-1 | NA | NA | TRBJ1-1
TGTGCCAGCACCCGACCCGGGAACAGAAATCAGCCCCAGCATTTT | CASTRPGNRNQPQHF | TRBV6-6 | NA | NA | TRBJ1-5
TGTGCCAGCAGCTTATGGGACACCAAGGCGTATGGCTACACCTTC | CASSLWDTKAYGYTF | TRBV5-6 | NA | NA | TRBJ1-2
TGTGCCAGCAGTGTAAGGCGGGGGGGCTCTGAGACCCAGTACTTC | CASSVRRGGSETQYF | TRBV2 | NA | TRBD2 | TRBJ2-5
TGTGCCAGCAGCCCGGACGGGTACGAGCAGTACTTC | CASSPDGYEQYF | TRBV7-9 | few | NA | TRBJ2-7
TGCGCCAGCAGCTTGGTGGCAGGGGGGACATTGAGCAATGAGCAGTTCTTC | CASSLVAGGTLSNEQFF | TRBV5-1 | NA | NA | TRBJ2-1
TGTGCCACCAGTGACCCGGAGGGCCAGGATGGCTACACCTTC | CATSDPEGQDGYTF | TRBV24-1 | NA | NA | TRBJ1-2
TGCGCCAGCAGTCATCTGGACAGCCTCTTCTCCTACGAGCAGTACTTC | CASSHLDSLFSYEQYF | TRBV23-1 | once | NA | TRBJ2-7
TGTGCCAGCAGGGAGTTACTTGGCTACGAGCAGTACTTC | CASRELLGYEQYF | TRBV2 | once | NA | TRBJ2-7
TGTGCCACCAGTGATTTCCGAGGGGGCTCTTACCAAGAGACCCAGTACTTC | CATSDFRGGSYQETQYF | TRBV24-1 | NA | TRBD1 | TRBJ2-5
TGTGCCAGCAGCCCCCGGGCCCGGTCGGGAGTCTACGAGCAGTACTTC | CASSPRARSGVYEQYF | TRBV9 | NA | NA | TRBJ2-7
TGTGCCAGCAGCTTAGGTGTCGGGGGGCTTGCTGGCTACACCTTC | CASSLGVGGLAGYTF | TRBV7-2 | NA | NA | TRBJ1-2
TGTGCCAGCAGCCAGGCAGGGTATGAGCAGTTCTTC | CASSQAGYEQFF | TRBV3-1/TRBV3-2 | NA | NA | TRBJ2-1
TGTGCCAGCAGTCCTGGAGGAACAGACGCTTTCTTT | CASSPGGTDAFF | TRBV28 | NA | NA | TRBJ1-1
TGTGCCAGTAGTATGCTAGACAGGGAGCGTAGGAGTGGCTACACCTTC | CASSMLDRERRSGYTF | TRBV19 | NA | TRBD1 | TRBJ1-2
TGTGCCAGCAGTTTGGGGCGCGGCACGGTGGGGACTGAAGCTTTCTTT | CASSLGRGTVGTEAFF | TRBV27 | NA | NA | TRBJ1-1
TGTGCCAGCGGAGACGACGGGACACTTGTGGAGACCCAGTACTTC | CASGDDGTLVETQYF | TRBV2 | NA | NA | TRBJ2-5